Following are 16 T cell receptor beta chains from one sample sequenced in a study of blood T cell repertoires in COVID-19 (TCRdb year 2020). Library preparation was by the immunoSEQ multiplex PCR assay. TCRdb mirrors the immuneACCESS table, restricted to in-frame sequences. Some clones are absent from its copies; in checked studies, under half trace to an unresolved V gene, and the reason for the others is unknown. The sample contains approximately 300,000 clones, 70% to 90% of them found a single time. The ten largest clonotypes hold 3.5% to 4.5% of the sample. Sequencing was done on a sample of peripheral blood. These receptors all come from a woman aged 40-49 years with acute or convalescent COVID-19.

The rearrangement uses TRBV6-5 and TRBJ1-5; TRBD1 agrees at 8 bases. Germline trimming cut 6 bases from V and 1 base from J; bases unmatched to any gene: 5. This CDR3 region has 15 residues. Germline V gene sequence: CDR1 MNHEY, CDR2 SVGAGI. CDR3 residues: CASRTGGSSNQPQHF. CDR3 DNA: TGTGCCAGCAGAACAGGGGGGTCAAGCAATCAGCCCCAGCATTTT.

V gene TRBV30 combines with J gene TRBJ1-2; no firm D call. Germline CDR1 GTSNPN, CDR2 SVGIG (reference sequence). Trimming shortened V by 0 bases and J by 8 bases, and 10 bases separated the two germline ends. The CDR3 is 12 residues long. The CDR3 nucleotides are TGTGCCTGGAGTGTAGAGGAAAAGGGCTACACCTTC. Amino acids: CAWSVEEKGYTF.

This chain uses TRBV5-6 with TRBJ2-5; tentatively, D is TRBD2 (6 bases). Between the trimmed V and J ends, which lost 0 bases and 4 bases, there was a span of 10 bases. There are 14 residues in the CDR3. Germline V gives CDR1 SGHDT, CDR2 YYEEEE. CDR3 sequence reads: CASSLGSGRETQYF. DNA of the CDR3: TGTGCCAGCAGCTTGGGAAGCGGGCGAGAGACCCAGTACTTC.

The V call is TRBV27, the J call TRBJ1-4; D ambiguous. Trimming stripped 4 bases from V and 8 bases from J, with 14 bases between. Germline V gives CDR1 MNHEY, CDR2 SMNVEV (reference sequence). The CDR3 is 14 amino acids. The CDR3 sequence: CASSSRLSGEKLFF. The CDR3 coding sequence is TGTGCCAGCAGTTCCCGACTGAGTGGGGAAAAACTGTTTTTT.

The chain couples TRBV14 to TRBJ1-1; D not certain. CDR3 length: 18 amino acids. Germline CDR1 and CDR2: SGHDN and FVKESK. V was clipped by 0 bases and J by 0 bases, with 17 bases between them. CDR3 nucleotides: TGTGCCAGCAGCCAAGATACGAGGGATTGGAGGCTGAACACTGAAGCTTTCTTT. Its protein is CASSQDTRDWRLNTEAFF.

The chain combines TRBV24-1 with TRBJ1-5; D is unclear. Germline V gene data show CDR1 as KGHDR and CDR2 as SFDVKD. The CDR3 runs to 16 residues. V was trimmed by 1 base and J by 4 bases, leaving 13 bases between them. The CDR3 region has the DNA TGTGCCACCAGTGATTTTCCGAGGCCAATGAATCAGCCCCAGCATTTT. Amino acids: CATSDFPRPMNQPQHF.

A single count supports this clone. This sequence joins TRBV3-1 (or the pseudogene TRBV3-2) and TRBJ1-2; TRBD1 matches at 7 bases. Germline CDR1 LGHDT, CDR2 YNNKEL (reference sequence). The CDR3 sequence is 14 residues long. V lost 2 bases and J lost 3; bases outside the gene matches: 3. CDR3 amino acids: CASSQNDRDYGYTF. The DNA for the CDR3 is TGTGCCAGCAGCCAAAACGACAGGGACTATGGCTACACCTTC.

The V gene is TRBV6-4, the J gene TRBJ2-2, with D maybe TRBD1 (6 bases). The V end lost 6 bases, the J end lost 0 bases, and 11 bases lay between the germline ends. The CDR3 extends over 15 amino acids. In germline, CDR1 is MRHNA, CDR2 SNTAGT. The CDR3 here is CASSGTPANTGELFF. The CDR3 region has the DNA TGTGCCAGCAGCGGGACACCCGCGAACACCGGGGAGCTGTTTTTT.

The rearrangement uses TRBV9 and TRBJ2-5; TRBD2 matches 10 bases. The germline CDR1 and CDR2 sequences are SGDLS and YYNGEE. V shed 3 bases and J 5 bases; nucleotides not matched to a gene: 13. The CDR3 covers 17 residues. The CDR3 reads CASSGTPPAGGMETQYF. The CDR3 coding sequence is TGTGCCAGCAGCGGAACCCCCCCAGCGGGGGGGATGGAGACCCAGTACTTC.

CDR3 region: CASSLRADTQYF. For the CDR3, the DNA is TGTGCCAGCAGCCTCCGCGCAGATACGCAGTATTTT. The chain links TRBV11-2 to TRBJ2-3; D is uncertain. With 5 bases removed from V and 4 bases from J, the gap between germline ends came to 7 bases. This CDR3 contains 12 residues. The V gene's germline CDR1 is SGHAT and CDR2 FQNNGV.

J is TRBJ1-4 and V is TRBV7-9, with D unclear. V lost 5 bases to trimming and J lost 4 bases, with 11 bases between them. The V gene's germline CDR1 is SEHNR and CDR2 FQNEAQ (reference sequence). The CDR3 has 14 amino acids. The CDR3 reads CASSISGSNEKLFF. CDR3 nucleotide sequence: TGTGCCAGCAGCATTTCAGGCAGTAATGAAAAACTGTTTTTT.

The V call is TRBV29-1, the J call TRBJ2-5, with 8 bases lining up with TRBD2. V was pared by 4 bases and J by 2 bases, with 0 bases of the junction left unmatched. The germline gives CDR1 SQVTM, CDR2 ANQGSEA. This CDR3 spans 12 amino acids. The CDR3 DNA sequence: TGCAGCGTTGCGGGAGGGCAAGAGACCCAGTACTTC. Its translation is CSVAGGQETQYF.

The chain joins TRBV6-5 to TRBJ2-2, with a weak D call TRBD2 (5 bases). The V gene lost 7 bases and the J gene lost 1 base, with 13 bases spanning the gap. This CDR3 contains 15 residues. Germline V gene lookup returns CDR1 MNHEY and CDR2 SVGAGI. In DNA, the CDR3 is TGTGCCAGCATTCGCTCCGCGGGGAACACCGGGGAGCTGTTTTTT. Encoded protein: CASIRSAGNTGELFF.

The chain uses TRBV19 and TRBJ1-5; 9 bases map to TRBD1. The length of the CDR3 is 15 residues. CDR1 is LNHDA, CDR2 SQIVND, per germline (reference sequence). Trimming took 4 bases from V and 6 from J; bases not matched to a gene: 7. CDR3 sequence: CASSKTGGSSQPQHF. CDR3 DNA: TGTGCCAGTAGTAAAACAGGGGGCTCGAGTCAGCCCCAGCATTTT.

V and J are TRBV5-6 and TRBJ1-6, with D possibly being TRBD1 (6 bases). This CDR3 has 15 amino acids. CDR1 and CDR2 from the germline V gene are SGHDT and YYEEEE. Trimming shortened V by 3 bases and J by 7 bases, and 14 bases separated the two germline ends. CDR3 region: CASSWTVSPNSPLHF. The CDR3 region has the DNA TGTGCCAGCAGCTGGACAGTTTCCCCCAATTCACCCCTCCACTTT.

J is TRBJ2-5 and V is TRBV6-6; TRBD2 might be the D (6 bases). CDR3 length: 14 amino acids. Germline values: CDR1 MNHNY, CDR2 SVGAGI (reference sequence). V gave up 4 bases and J gave up 5 bases, with 14 bases separating them. CDR3 coding DNA: TGTGCCAGCAGTTCCCCGGGGGTAATGGAGACCCAGTACTTC. Translating it yields CASSSPGVMETQYF.